The 27 T cell receptor beta chains below come from one sample, sequenced in a study of blood T cell repertoires in COVID-19. Using immunoSEQ multiplex PCR, the repertoire was profiled, and TCRdb retains in-frame clones only, with some absent. This sample has about 180,000 clones, with 70% to 90% found just once. The sample taken for sequencing was peripheral blood. All receptors come from a human donor with active or convalescent COVID-19. The donor label of this sample is uncertain.

V usage is TRBV5-4 and J usage is TRBJ1-2; TRBD1 aligns across 8 bases. Germline V CDR1 and CDR2: SGHNT, YYREEE (reference sequence). The J segment lost 2 bases and the V segment lost 0 bases, leaving 6 bases of the junction unmatched. The CDR3 consists of 16 residues. CDR3 region: CASSLGGQGSNYGYTF. The CDR3 bases are TGTGCCAGCAGCTTGGGCGGACAGGGATCCAACTATGGCTACACCTTC.

J is TRBJ2-1 and V is TRBV27; 8 bases match TRBD2. This CDR3 has 16 amino acids. Per germline, CDR1 MNHEY and CDR2 SMNVEV (reference sequence). The V segment lost 6 bases and the J segment 5 bases; nucleotides outside the gene matches: 12. The DNA of the CDR3 is TGTGCCAGCAGCACGGGGGGGATTAGGGTGAACAATGAGCAGTTCTTC. Protein: CASSTGGIRVNNEQFF.

The V gene is TRBV5-1, the J gene TRBJ2-7, with TRBD1 matching over 10 bases. The CDR3 is 16 residues long. Germline trimming cut 0 bases from V and 4 bases from J; bases unmatched to any gene: 7. Germline V gene sequence: CDR1 SGHRS, CDR2 YFSETQ. The CDR3 coding sequence is TGCGCCAGCAGCTTGGCCGGGACAGGGGTAATGTACGAGCAGTACTTC. It translates to CASSLAGTGVMYEQYF. The complete variable domain, with remaining parts taken from reference TRBV5-1 and TRBJ2-7, reads KAGVTQTPRYLIKTRGQQVTLSCSPISGHRSVSWYQQTPGQGLQFLFEYFSETQRNKGNFPGRFSGRQFSNSRSEMNVSTLELGDSALYLCASSLAGTGVMYEQYFGPGTRLTVT.

The rearrangement joins TRBV30 to TRBJ1-1; 7 bases agree with TRBD1. CDR3 length: 11 residues. After removal of 7 bases from V and 5 bases from J, the junction contained 4 bases not matched to a gene. The V gene's germline CDR1 is GTSNPN and CDR2 SVGIG (reference sequence). The CDR3 region is CASTGKTEAFF. CDR3 in DNA: TGTGCCTCGACAGGGAAGACTGAAGCTTTCTTT.

This rearrangement joins TRBV5-4 to TRBJ2-3; 8 bases match TRBD2. CDR1 and CDR2 (germline): SGHNT, YYREEE (reference sequence). J gave up 4 bases and V 1 base, and 8 bases lay outside the gene matches. CDR3 length equals 16 residues. For the CDR3, the DNA is TGTGCCAGCAGCTTGATGGCGGGGGGAGAGGCAGATACGCAGTATTTT. It specifies CASSLMAGGEADTQYF.

This clone has only a few counts. J is TRBJ1-1 and V is TRBV19, with unresolved D. CDR3 length: 13 amino acids. Trimming left V 7 bases short and J 0 bases short, with 9 bases between. The V gene's germline CDR1 is LNHDA and CDR2 SQIVND (reference sequence). The CDR3 here is CASTSMLNTEAFF. Here the CDR3 DNA reads TGTGCCAGTACCAGTATGTTGAACACTGAAGCTTTCTTT.

V and J are TRBV28 and TRBJ1-2; D might be TRBD1 (5 bases). V lost 3 bases to trimming and J lost 3 bases, with 11 bases between them. This CDR3 region has 14 residues. Germline CDR1 and CDR2: MDHEN and SYDVKM. The CDR3 loop reads CASSLNGRDYGYTF. The CDR3 DNA is TGTGCCAGCAGTTTGAACGGCAGGGACTATGGCTACACCTTC.

This sequence joins TRBV11-1 and TRBJ2-2; 7 bases fit TRBD1. CDR1 and CDR2 (germline): SGHAT, FQDESV (reference sequence). After removal of 5 bases from V and 6 bases from J, the junction contained 12 bases not matched to a gene. The CDR3 sequence is 16 residues long. This CDR3 is CASSPRGGVYAGELFF. The CDR3 coding sequence is TGTGCCAGCAGCCCCAGAGGGGGCGTCTACGCCGGGGAGCTGTTTTTT.

V usage is TRBV10-1 and J usage is TRBJ2-7; weak D call: TRBD2 (5 bases). This CDR3 region has 14 residues. The germline V gene encodes CDR1 WNHNN and CDR2 SYGVQD (reference sequence). Trimming took off 5 bases at V and 0 bases at J, with 11 bases between the two ends. As DNA, the CDR3 is TGCGCCAGCAGTTACGGACTCCTCTCCTACGAGCAGTACTTC. This sequence encodes CASSYGLLSYEQYF.

V usage is TRBV12-3 or TRBV12-4 and J usage is TRBJ1-1; no clear D gene. With 6 bases removed from V and 8 bases from J, the gap between germline ends came to 16 bases. CDR3 length: 13 residues. CDR3 sequence (DNA): TGTGCCAGCAGCCCACTTGGGCGACGAGAAGCTTTCTTT. It specifies CASSPLGRREAFF.

The chain couples TRBV7-2 to TRBJ2-6, with D tentatively TRBD1 (5 bases). Trimming took off 4 bases at V and 0 bases at J, with 16 bases between the two ends. The CDR3 has 18 residues. Germline lookup yields CDR1 SGHTA and CDR2 FQGNSA. CDR3 bases: TGTGCCAGCAGCTCCCAGGTGGCAAGGGGCTCTGGGGCCAACGTCCTGACTTTC. Translating it yields CASSSQVARGSGANVLTF.

The V gene is TRBV13, the J gene TRBJ1-2; tentatively, D is TRBD1 (5 bases). The V end was cut by 2 bases, the J end by 2 bases, with 6 bases between. In germline, CDR1 is PRHDT, CDR2 FYEKMQ (reference sequence). The CDR3 runs 13 residues. The CDR3 bases are TGTGCCAGCAGCTTACGGGGGAACTATGGCTACACCTTC. Translated, it gives CASSLRGNYGYTF.

The chain employs TRBV9 and TRBJ2-7; D remains ambiguous. Trimming stripped 0 bases from V and 4 bases from J, with 5 bases between. This CDR3 is built from 12 residues. The germline gives CDR1 SGDLS, CDR2 YYNGEE. The CDR3 here is CASSVGVYEQYF. The CDR3 nucleotides are TGTGCCAGCAGCGTAGGAGTGTACGAGCAGTACTTC.

The gene calls are TRBV18 and TRBJ2-1, with D possibly TRBD2 on 6 matching bases. The CDR3 loop spans 18 amino acids. Germline V gives CDR1 KGHSH, CDR2 LQKENI. Trimming took 3 bases from V and 0 from J, leaving 18 bases between them. This CDR3 is CASSPIADATFSYNEQFF. The CDR3 region has the DNA TGTGCCAGCTCACCGATAGCGGATGCCACCTTCTCCTACAATGAGCAGTTCTTC. Full variable domain (outside the CDR3, taken from reference TRBV18 and TRBJ2-1): NAGVMQNPRHLVRRRGQEARLRCSPMKGHSHVYWYRQLPEEGLKFMVYLQKENIIDESGMPKERFSAEFPKEGPSILRIQQVVRGDSAAYFCASSPIADATFSYNEQFFGPGTRLTVL.

The V and J genes are TRBV29-1 and TRBJ1-1; the match to TRBD1 covers 7 bases. Losses at the gene ends were 7 bases for V and 5 bases for J; bases not matched to a gene: 13. CDR3 size: 14 residues. Germline V gene lookup returns CDR1 SQVTM and CDR2 ANQGSEA. CDR3 nucleotide sequence: TGCAGCGACTATACACAGGGGCGGAGGACTGAAGCTTTCTTT. It is translated as CSDYTQGRRTEAFF.

V usage is TRBV28 and J usage is TRBJ2-7, with D perhaps matching TRBD1 (5 bases). Germline CDR1 and CDR2: MDHEN and SYDVKM. This CDR3 has 15 residues. V gave up 4 bases and J gave up 0 bases, with 13 bases separating them. CDR3 region: CASSSATESSYEQYF. CDR3 bases: TGTGCCAGCAGTTCAGCGACAGAGAGCTCCTACGAGCAGTACTTC.

The J gene is TRBJ2-7, the V gene TRBV18; weak D call: TRBD2 (5 bases). Per germline, CDR1 KGHSH and CDR2 LQKENI. V was shortened by 4 bases and J by 3 bases, with 13 bases between the two germline ends. The CDR3 has 14 residues. CDR3 bases: TGTGCCAGCTCACTCAGCGGAGCCCTCTACGAGCAGTACTTC. Protein product: CASSLSGALYEQYF.

CDR3 residues: CASSLGRGIRMNTEAFF. The CDR3 coding sequence is TGTGCCAGCAGCCTCGGGAGGGGTATTCGGATGAACACTGAAGCTTTCTTT. This chain joins TRBV6-2 or TRBV6-3 and TRBJ1-1; possibly TRBD1 for D (5 bases). Trimming removed 6 bases at V and 0 bases at J, with 20 bases between. The CDR3 is 17 residues long. Germline CDR1 MNHEY, CDR2 SVGEGT.

The chain links TRBV19 to TRBJ2-2; 7 nucleotides align to TRBD2. This CDR3 is built from 15 residues. V gave up 4 bases and J gave up 3 bases; unmatched junction bases: 5. The germline CDR1 and CDR2 sequences are LNHDA and SQIVND (reference sequence). CDR3 sequence (DNA): TGTGCCAGTAGTACCCAGGGACTATACACCGGGGAGCTGTTTTTT. Amino acid sequence: CASSTQGLYTGELFF.

The chain has TRBV11-2 and TRBJ2-7; D is ambiguous. This CDR3 has 12 residues. The V and J ends lost 4 bases and 4 bases respectively, with 8 bases between them. CDR1 and CDR2 (germline): SGHAT, FQNNGV. The DNA of the CDR3 is TGTGCCAGCAGCTCTGACGGGTACGAGCAGTACTTC. Protein: CASSSDGYEQYF.

V gene TRBV19 combines with J gene TRBJ2-7, with TRBD1 matching 9 bases. This CDR3 is built from 16 residues. Trimming removed 4 bases from V and 3 bases from J; junction bases left unmatched: 10. Germline V gives CDR1 LNHDA, CDR2 SQIVND (reference sequence). The CDR3 sequence is CASSTILGTGLYEQYF. The DNA for the CDR3 is TGTGCCAGTAGTACCATCTTGGGGACAGGGCTCTACGAGCAGTACTTC. The whole variable domain, filled in from reference TRBV19 and TRBJ2-7, reads DGGITQSPKYLFRKEGQNVTLSCEQNLNHDAMYWYRQDPGQGLRLIYYSQIVNDFQKGDIAEGYSVSREKKESFPLTVTSAQKNPTAFYLCASSTILGTGLYEQYFGPGTRLTVT.

The table lists this clone with a count of one. This chain links TRBV7-6 with TRBJ2-7; D is unclear. V was shortened by 1 base and J by 0 bases, with 7 bases between the two germline ends. Germline loops: CDR1 SGHVS, CDR2 FNYEAQ. The CDR3 has 14 amino acids. CDR3 coding DNA: TGTGCCAGCAGCTTAGGCGCCAACTCCTACGAGCAGTACTTC. Residues: CASSLGANSYEQYF.

The chain joins TRBV15 to TRBJ2-7; 8 bases agree with TRBD1. The CDR3 loop spans 17 amino acids. CDR1 is LNHNV and CDR2 is YYDKDF in the germline V gene (reference sequence). With 4 bases clipped from V and 5 bases from J, the junction kept 16 bases outside the gene matches. CDR3 DNA sequence: TGTGCCACCAGCAAACCCCCAGCAAGGACAGGGAGAAACGAGCAGTACTTC. Encoded protein: CATSKPPARTGRNEQYF.

This rearrangement joins TRBV18 to TRBJ1-2, with TRBD1 as a possible D gene (5 bases). The germline V and J ends were trimmed by 2 bases and 4 bases, with 11 bases remaining between them. The CDR3 length is 14 residues. Germline assignment: CDR1 KGHSH and CDR2 LQKENI. The CDR3 sequence is CASSPSMGGYGYTF. CDR3 DNA sequence: TGTGCCAGCTCACCAAGTATGGGGGGCTATGGCTACACCTTC.

The chain couples TRBV5-1 to TRBJ1-1, with D perhaps TRBD1 (6 bases). Germline CDR1 is SGHRS and CDR2 is YFSETQ. The V end lost 4 bases, the J end lost 0 bases, and 13 bases lay between the germline ends. The CDR3 covers 15 residues. The CDR3: CASSQGWQMNTEAFF. CDR3 in DNA: TGCGCCAGCAGCCAGGGGTGGCAGATGAACACTGAAGCTTTCTTT.

This clone was detected only a few times. The chain links TRBV9 to TRBJ2-4, with 10 bases fitting TRBD1. CDR1 SGDLS and CDR2 YYNGEE come from the germline V gene. The CDR3 extends over 14 amino acids. Trimming removed 3 bases from V and 7 bases from J; junction bases left unmatched: 4. The CDR3 coding sequence is TGTGCCAGCAGCGGGTCGACAGGGGGCAACATTCAGTACTTC. The encoded protein is CASSGSTGGNIQYF.

The V and J genes are TRBV30 and TRBJ1-1; D not certain. The germline gives CDR1 GTSNPN, CDR2 SVGIG (reference sequence). The germline V and J ends were trimmed by 4 bases and 10 bases, with 28 bases remaining between them. This CDR3 is 16 amino acids long. CDR3 nucleotides: TGTGCCTGGACTCGATTAGGTTCGGGGAACGAACGTATAGCTTTCTTT. Its translation: CAWTRLGSGNERIAFF.